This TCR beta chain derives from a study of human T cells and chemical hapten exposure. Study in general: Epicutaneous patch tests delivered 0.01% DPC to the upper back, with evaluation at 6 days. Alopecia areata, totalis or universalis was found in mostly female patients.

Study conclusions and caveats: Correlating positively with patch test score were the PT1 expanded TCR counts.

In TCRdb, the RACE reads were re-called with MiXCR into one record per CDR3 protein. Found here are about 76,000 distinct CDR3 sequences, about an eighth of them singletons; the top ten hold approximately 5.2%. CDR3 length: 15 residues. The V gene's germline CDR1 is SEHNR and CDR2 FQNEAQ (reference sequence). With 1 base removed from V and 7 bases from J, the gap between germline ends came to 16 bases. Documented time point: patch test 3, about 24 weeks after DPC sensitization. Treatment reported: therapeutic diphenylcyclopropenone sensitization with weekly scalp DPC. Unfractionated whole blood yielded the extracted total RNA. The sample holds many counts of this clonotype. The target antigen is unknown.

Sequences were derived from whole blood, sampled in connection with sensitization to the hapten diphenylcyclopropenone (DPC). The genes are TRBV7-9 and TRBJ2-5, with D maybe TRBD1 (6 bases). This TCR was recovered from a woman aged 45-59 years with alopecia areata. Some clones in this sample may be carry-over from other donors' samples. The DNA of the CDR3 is TGTGCCAGCAGCTTAGACAGGGAAATCACGCGGACCCAGTACTTC. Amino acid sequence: CASSLDREITRTQYF.